This T cell receptor beta chain was recovered during a study of T cells expressing NK-cell markers. Study overall: HCMV serostatus: most of the eight sequenced donors positive, one negative. Study-wide points: Of the CD8+ T cells in over five donors, about 1.0-7.0% belonged to dominant NKG2C+ clonotypes. Uncertainty persisted over the HCMV specificity of expanded NKG2C+ T cell clones.

Researchers built TCR beta cDNA using 5'RACE template switching with UMIs. TCRdb reprocessed the 5' RACE reads, keeping one entry per CDR3 protein, no DNA. This repertoire comprises 150,000 or so distinct CDR3 sequences; its ten largest clones make up approximately 17%. The CDR3 length is 11 residues. In germline, CDR1 is SEHNR, CDR2 FQNEAQ (reference sequence). About this clonotype itself: Its antigen is as yet unknown.

The sequence was obtained from a woman between 18 and 70 years old in good health. The chain links TRBV7-9 to TRBJ2-7. The sample comprised blood T cells: a sorted CD56 or NKG2C T cell subset, CD4+ or CD8+ T cells, or bulk PBMC T cells (not recorded which). The CDR3 reads CASSSDSEQYF.